A single sample gave rise to the 13 T cell receptor beta chains below, sequenced in a study of T cells in narcolepsy. Profiled with immunoSEQ multiplex PCR; TCRdb holds only in-frame clones, not every one. The sample has around 25,000 clones, more than 75% seen once; the top ten hold 1.1%. Sequenced material: CD45RA- memory CD4+ T cells from PBMCs. The receptors stem from a human donor with narcolepsy.

The chain joins TRBV5-5 to TRBJ1-1; D is undetermined. Per the germline V gene, CDR1 is SGHKS and CDR2 is YYEKEE (reference sequence). Trimming left V 0 bases short and J 1 base short, with 7 bases between. The CDR3 consists of 14 residues. The CDR3 DNA sequence: TGTGCCAGCAGCTTGGCCACGACGAACACTGAAGCTTTCTTT. Translating gives CASSLATTNTEAFF.

The rearrangement uses TRBV28 and TRBJ2-7; no reliable D call. The CDR3 loop spans 12 amino acids. Trimming removed 4 bases from V and 2 bases from J, with 6 bases in between. From germline, CDR1 is MDHEN and CDR2 SYDVKM. As DNA, the CDR3 is TGTGCCAGCAGTTCAACCCCCTACGAGCAGTACTTC. This encodes CASSSTPYEQYF.

Only one count was recorded for this clone. This rearrangement joins TRBV16 to TRBJ1-1, with 8 bases fitting TRBD1. With 2 bases clipped from V and 5 bases from J, the junction kept 4 bases outside the gene matches. The CDR3 contains 14 residues. Germline lookup yields CDR1 KGHSY and CDR2 FQNENV. Written as DNA, the CDR3 is TGTGCCAGCAGCCAAGACAGGGGACGGACTGAAGCTTTCTTT. This sequence encodes CASSQDRGRTEAFF.

The chain uses TRBV5-1 and TRBJ1-1, with a possible D match to TRBD1 (6 bases). The germline gives CDR1 SGHRS, CDR2 YFSETQ. CDR3 length: 14 residues. Trimming removed 0 bases from V and 5 bases from J, with 11 bases in between. CDR3 bases: TGCGCCAGCAGCTTGGCTGGACAGCGAACTGAAGCTTTCTTT. Amino acids: CASSLAGQRTEAFF.

The chain combines TRBV5-8 with TRBJ2-1; D may be TRBD1 (5 bases). Germline values: CDR1 SGHTS, CDR2 YDEGEE. The CDR3 has 15 amino acids. Trimming took off 0 bases at V and 4 bases at J, with 11 bases between the two ends. For the CDR3, the DNA is TGTGCCAGCAGCTTGGGACAGATTTTGTACAATGAGCAGTTCTTC. It yields the protein CASSLGQILYNEQFF.

This clone has just a few counts. This chain uses TRBV6-5 with TRBJ1-2, with D maybe TRBD1 (6 bases). V was pared by 5 bases and J by 8 bases, with 15 bases between. CDR3 length: 13 residues. Germline V gene sequence: CDR1 MNHEY, CDR2 SVGAGI. CDR3 in DNA: TGTGCCAGCAGTGTAAACAGGGTTGGAGGCTACACCTTC. Protein sequence: CASSVNRVGGYTF.

V gene TRBV18 combines with J gene TRBJ2-6; tentative D call: TRBD1 (6 bases). CDR1 and CDR2 from the germline V gene are KGHSH and LQKENI. The CDR3 is 18 residues long. Trimming shortened V by 3 bases and J by 4 bases, and 19 bases separated the two germline ends. CDR3 protein: CASSPVTIQGSGANVLTF. The CDR3 coding sequence is TGTGCCAGCTCACCGGTTACCATACAGGGCTCCGGGGCCAACGTCCTGACTTTC.

The V and J genes are TRBV20-1 and TRBJ1-1; TRBD1 aligns across 7 bases. This CDR3 is 11 amino acids long. The ends lost 6 bases at V and 7 bases at J; junction bases unmatched: 5. Germline V gene data show CDR1 as DFQATT and CDR2 as SNEGSKA (reference sequence). The CDR3 region is CSAPRTGEAFF. The DNA for the CDR3 is TGCAGTGCACCGAGGACAGGTGAAGCTTTCTTT.

V is TRBV10-3 and J is TRBJ1-6, with TRBD1 as a possible D gene (6 bases). CDR3 length equals 14 residues. The germline V gene encodes CDR1 ENHRY and CDR2 SYGVKD. V was shortened by 4 bases and J by 11 bases, with 15 bases between the two germline ends. CDR3: CAISARQVSPPLHF. The CDR3 DNA reads TGTGCCATCAGTGCTCGACAGGTTTCGCCACCCCTCCACTTT.

The rearrangement uses TRBV7-8 and TRBJ2-1; D uncertain. Trimming stripped 4 bases from V and 5 bases from J, with 9 bases between. Germline V gene lookup returns CDR1 SGHVS and CDR2 FQNEAQ. The CDR3 extends over 13 amino acids. CDR3 residues: CASSCVPHNEQFF. The CDR3 DNA reads as TGTGCCAGCAGCTGCGTCCCACACAATGAGCAGTTCTTC.

The chain is built from TRBV5-6 and TRBJ1-2; no definite D call. The V and J ends lost 4 bases and 8 bases respectively, with 12 bases between them. The CDR3 is 12 residues long. Germline values: CDR1 SGHDT, CDR2 YYEEEE. The CDR3 DNA reads TGTGCCAGCAGCATTCCGTCCGGGGGCTACACCTTC. It codes for CASSIPSGGYTF.

The CDR3 bases are TGCGCCAGCAGCTTGGCGGGGGGGTACGCCTTGCTCCACTTT. Encoded protein: CASSLAGGYALLHF. The chain is built from TRBV5-1 and TRBJ1-6, with D possibly matching TRBD1 (5 bases). The CDR3 runs to 14 residues. The germline gives CDR1 SGHRS, CDR2 YFSETQ. Trimming took 0 bases from V and 16 from J, leaving 17 bases between them.

The chain joins TRBV5-1 to TRBJ1-6, with D perhaps matching TRBD1 (6 bases). Germline V lookup: CDR1 SGHRS, CDR2 YFSETQ. The CDR3 is 15 residues long. V was cut by 4 bases and J by 4 bases, with 12 bases left in between. The CDR3 nucleotides are TGCGCCAGCAGCCCGGACAGTCCTTATAATTCACCCCTCCACTTT. This codes for CASSPDSPYNSPLHF.